A selection of T cell receptor beta chains follows, all from one sample in a study of cytomegalovirus exposure and HLA in healthy donors. Repertoires were generated with immunoSEQ multiplex PCR, while TCRdb's copy carries only in-frame clones and drops some. Here the sample spans over 60,000 clones, about 69% being singletons. Sequenced material: PBMCs. The origin of the receptors is a woman aged 25-40 years in good health and CMV-seronegative. CDR3s include the opening cysteine and the closing phenylalanine or tryptophan. The D gene is left open where the match is weak. Clone size is stated in some rows and not others, as once, few, many or a class when expanded.

>.|TRBV28|.|TRBJ2-3
TGTGCCAGCAGTTTATACAGCGATACGCAGTATTTT
CASSLYSDTQYF
>.|TRBV28|.|TRBJ2-5
TGTGCCAGCAGTTTACGGGAGACCCAGTACTTC
CASSLRETQYF
>.|TRBV29-1|TRBD1|TRBJ1-4
TGCAGCGTTAGGACAGGGTGGGATGAAAAACTGTTTTTT
CSVRTGWDEKLFF
>.|TRBV4-1|.|TRBJ2-7
TGCGCCAGCAGCCCTGGGGACTTTAGCTCCTACGAGCAGTACTTC
CASSPGDFSSYEQYF
>.|TRBV7-3|TRBD1|TRBJ2-5
TGTGCCAGCAGCTTAGGGGGCAGGGGGCCCGAGACCCAGTACTTC
CASSLGGRGPETQYF
>.|TRBV28|.|TRBJ2-1
TGTGCCAGCAGTTACGGGGGGCGCTGGGGAGCGGCCTACAATGAGCAGTTCTTC
CASSYGGRWGAAYNEQFF
>.|TRBV5-1|.|TRBJ1-1
TGCGCCAGCAGACACCGGGAAGCGACTGAAGCTTTCTTT
CASRHREATEAFF
>.|TRBV11-3|TRBD2|TRBJ2-3
TGTGCCAGCAGCTTGGGGACTAGCGGGAGGACAGATACGCAGTATTTT
CASSLGTSGRTDTQYF
>.|TRBV7-3|TRBD2|TRBJ2-1
TGTGCCAGCAGCACGACTAGCGGGACGGACAATGAGCAGTTCTTC
CASSTTSGTDNEQFF
>.|TRBV6-1|.|TRBJ2-1
TGTGCCAGCAGTGACAGGGGCAATGAGCAGTTCTTC
CASSDRGNEQFF
>few|TRBV6-1|TRBD1|TRBJ1-5
TGTGCCAGCAGTGCCCCCAGAGGGGGCAACAATCAGCCCCAGCATTTT
CASSAPRGGNNQPQHF
>.|TRBV4-3|.|TRBJ1-3
TGCGCCAGCAGCCACCATCAGGGGTATCCTGGAAACACCATATATTTT
CASSHHQGYPGNTIYF
>once|TRBV15|.|TRBJ2-3
TGTGCCACCAGCCCGTCCGGGGTCCAGACAGATACGCAGTATTTT
CATSPSGVQTDTQYF
>.|TRBV2|.|TRBJ1-1
TGTGCCACCCAAATGATCGAGATTTCTTTCTTT
CATQMIEISFF
>few|TRBV6-5|.|TRBJ1-2
TGTGCCAGCAGCCCGGGGGGGCTTGCGAAAATTGGCTACACCTTC
CASSPGGLAKIGYTF
>.|TRBV10-1|TRBD2|TRBJ2-1
TGCGCCAGCGGCGGACTAGCGAACAATGAGCAGTTCTTC
CASGGLANNEQFF
>.|TRBV28|TRBD1|TRBJ2-7
TGTGCCAGCAGTAAAACCGGGACAGGGGGATACGAGCAGTACTTC
CASSKTGTGGYEQYF
>.|TRBV19|TRBD2|TRBJ2-3
TGTGCCAGTAGTATAGACACTAGCGGGAGTGGAAATACGCAGTATTTT
CASSIDTSGSGNTQYF
>.|TRBV6-5|.|TRBJ2-1
TGTGCCAGCAGTTACGTCAGCTCCTACAATGAGCAGTTCTTC
CASSYVSSYNEQFF
>once|TRBV21-1|.|TRBJ2-1
TGTGCCAGCAGCAAAGTGGTACTAGCGGGAGTTGGTTCCTACAATGAGCAGTTCTTC
CASSKVVLAGVGSYNEQFF
>few|TRBV18|.|TRBJ1-5
TGTGCCAGCTCACCATATGGAGTATATAGCAATCAGCCCCAGCATTTT
CASSPYGVYSNQPQHF